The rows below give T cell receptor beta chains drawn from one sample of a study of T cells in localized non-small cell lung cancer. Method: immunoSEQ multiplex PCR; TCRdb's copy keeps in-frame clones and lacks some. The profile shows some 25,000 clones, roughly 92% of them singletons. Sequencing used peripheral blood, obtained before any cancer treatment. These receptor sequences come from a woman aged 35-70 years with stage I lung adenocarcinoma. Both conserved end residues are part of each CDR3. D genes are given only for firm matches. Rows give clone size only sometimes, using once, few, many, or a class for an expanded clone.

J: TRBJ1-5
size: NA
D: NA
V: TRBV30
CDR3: CAWSDPDLPSNQPQHF
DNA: TGTGCCTGGAGTGACCCGGACCTCCCTTCCAATCAGCCCCAGCATTTT

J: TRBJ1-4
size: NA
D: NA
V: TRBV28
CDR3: CASSLEDGPNEKLFF
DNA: TGTGCCAGCAGCCTAGAAGACGGACCTAATGAAAAACTGTTTTTT

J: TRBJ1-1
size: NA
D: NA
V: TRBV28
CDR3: CASSLEWGSFTEAFF
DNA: TGTGCCAGCAGTTTAGAATGGGGGTCTTTCACTGAAGCTTTCTTT

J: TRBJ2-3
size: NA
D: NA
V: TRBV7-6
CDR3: CASSLEPVQRSDTQYF
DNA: TGTGCCAGCAGCTTAGAGCCAGTCCAAAGGTCGGATACGCAGTATTTT

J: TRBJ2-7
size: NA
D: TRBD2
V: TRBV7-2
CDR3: CASSFVAGSSYEQYF
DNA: TGTGCCAGCAGCTTTGTAGCGGGGAGCTCCTACGAGCAGTACTTC

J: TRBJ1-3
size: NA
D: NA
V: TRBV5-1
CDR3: CASSFGGVGNTIYF
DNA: TGCGCCAGCAGCTTTGGGGGGGTTGGAAACACCATATATTTT

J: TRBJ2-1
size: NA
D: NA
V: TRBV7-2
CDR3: CASSLVTGKDEQFF
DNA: TGTGCCAGCAGCTTAGTGACGGGGAAAGATGAGCAGTTCTTC

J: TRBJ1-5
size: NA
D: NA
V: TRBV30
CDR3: CAWSEPSQPQHF
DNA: TGTGCCTGGAGTGAACCGAGCCAGCCCCAGCATTTT

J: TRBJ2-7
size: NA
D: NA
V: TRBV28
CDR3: CASSLKSSEQYF
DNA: TGTGCCAGCAGTTTAAAGAGTAGCGAGCAGTACTTC

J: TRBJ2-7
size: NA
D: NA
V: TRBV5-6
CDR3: CASSLGGSEQYF
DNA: TGTGCCAGCAGCTTGGGGGGTTCCGAGCAGTACTTC

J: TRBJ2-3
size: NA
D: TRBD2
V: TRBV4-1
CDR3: CASSQDPSGRAATQYF
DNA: TGCGCCAGCAGCCAAGATCCCAGCGGGAGGGCCGCTACGCAGTATTTT

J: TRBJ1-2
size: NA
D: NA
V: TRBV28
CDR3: CASTSKGRPGGGYTF
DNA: TGTGCCAGCACCTCAAAGGGGAGGCCCGGAGGTGGCTACACCTTC

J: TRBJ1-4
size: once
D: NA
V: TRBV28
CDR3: CASSRGREKLFF
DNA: TGTGCCAGCAGTAGAGGCAGGGAAAAACTGTTTTTT

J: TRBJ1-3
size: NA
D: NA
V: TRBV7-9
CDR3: CASSLGQRGNTIYF
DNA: TGTGCCAGCAGCTTGGGACAAAGGGGGAACACCATATATTTT

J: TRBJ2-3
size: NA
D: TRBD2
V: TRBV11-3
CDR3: CASSQTPGGLTDTQYF
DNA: TGTGCCAGCAGTCAAACCCCGGGAGGGCTGACAGATACGCAGTATTTT

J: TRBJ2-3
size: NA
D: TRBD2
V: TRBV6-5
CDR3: CASSRTGGLGDTQYF
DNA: TGTGCCAGCAGTAGAACGGGAGGGTTGGGGGATACGCAGTATTTT

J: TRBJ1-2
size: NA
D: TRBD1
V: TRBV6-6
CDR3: CASSDTGGHGYTF
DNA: TGTGCCAGCAGTGACACAGGGGGCCATGGCTACACCTTC

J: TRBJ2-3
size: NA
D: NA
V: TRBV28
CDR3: CASRGPQPTDTQYF
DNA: TGTGCCAGCAGGGGACCTCAGCCCACAGATACGCAGTATTTT

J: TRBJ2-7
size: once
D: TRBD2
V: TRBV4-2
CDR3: CASSQGSGTSGRGEQYF
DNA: TGTGCCAGCAGCCAAGGATCCGGGACTAGCGGGAGGGGTGAGCAGTACTTC

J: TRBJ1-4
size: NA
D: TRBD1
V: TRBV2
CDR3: CASSYGTGEKLFF
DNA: TGTGCCAGCAGCTACGGGACAGGTGAAAAACTGTTTTTT

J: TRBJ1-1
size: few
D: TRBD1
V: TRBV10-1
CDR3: CASSSRGPTEAFF
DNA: TGCGCCAGCAGTAGCAGGGGGCCCACTGAAGCTTTCTTT

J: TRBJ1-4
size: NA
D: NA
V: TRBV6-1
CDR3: CASSEYLTEKLFF
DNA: TGTGCCAGCAGTGAATACCTAACAGAAAAACTGTTTTTT

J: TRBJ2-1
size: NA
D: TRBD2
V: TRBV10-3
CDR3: CAISGGGWSSNEQFF
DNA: TGTGCCATCAGTGGGGGGGGGTGGTCCTCCAATGAGCAGTTCTTC

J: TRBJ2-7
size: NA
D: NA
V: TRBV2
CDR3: CASKTGSSTYEQYF
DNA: TGTGCCAGCAAGACAGGATCTTCTACCTACGAGCAGTACTTC

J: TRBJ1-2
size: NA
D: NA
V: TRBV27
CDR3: CASSSPGANYGYTF
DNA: TGTGCCAGCAGTTCGCCAGGGGCTAACTATGGCTACACCTTC

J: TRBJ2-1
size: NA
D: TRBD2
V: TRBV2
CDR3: CASSAQTSGRRDEQFF
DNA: TGTGCCAGCAGTGCCCAGACTAGCGGGAGACGCGATGAGCAGTTCTTC

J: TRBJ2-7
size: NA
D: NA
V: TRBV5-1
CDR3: CASSLGLSSYEQYF
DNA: TGCGCCAGCAGCTTGGGGTTAAGCTCCTACGAGCAGTACTTC

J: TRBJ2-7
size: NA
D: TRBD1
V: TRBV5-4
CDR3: CASSQTGKGEQYF
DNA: TGTGCCAGCAGCCAGACAGGGAAAGGCGAGCAGTACTTC

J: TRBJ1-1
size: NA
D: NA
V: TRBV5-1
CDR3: CASSPRGGMNTEAFF
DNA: TGCGCCAGCAGCCCGCGTGGGGGCATGAACACTGAAGCTTTCTTT

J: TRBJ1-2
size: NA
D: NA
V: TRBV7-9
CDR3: CASRDQVRSGYTF
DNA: TGTGCCAGCCGGGACCAGGTACGCTCCGGCTACACCTTC

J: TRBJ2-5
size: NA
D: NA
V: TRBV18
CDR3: CASSPEGRETQYF
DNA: TGTGCCAGCTCACCAGAAGGAAGAGAGACCCAGTACTTC